A single sample is the source of the 22 T cell receptor beta chains below, sequenced in a study of cytomegalovirus exposure and HLA in healthy donors. PCR employed 60 Vbeta and 13 Jbeta primers. This table comes from immunoSEQ multiplex PCR, and its TCRdb copy is limited to in-frame clones, with some not included. The repertoire holds 100,000 to 150,000 clones, about 10% seen once, with 4.6% in the top ten. The sequenced material came from PBMCs. These receptors were obtained from a woman between 18 and 30 years old in good health and CMV-seropositive.

The rearrangement links TRBV7-9 to TRBJ2-1; possible D gene TRBD2, 6 bases. V was shortened by 3 bases and J by 8 bases, with 8 bases between the two germline ends. Looked up from germline, CDR1 is SEHNR and CDR2 is FQNEAQ (reference sequence). This CDR3 has 12 amino acids. CDR3 DNA sequence: TGTGCCAGCAGCTTCTGGGGGGATGAGCAGTTCTTC. Translated: CASSFWGDEQFF.

This clone was observed a handful of times. The chain is built from TRBV5-8 and TRBJ1-1, with a tentative D call TRBD1 (6 bases). V lost 2 bases to trimming and J lost 4 bases, with 12 bases between them. Germline CDR1 SGHTS, CDR2 YDEGEE. The CDR3 totals 14 residues. The CDR3 spells CASSLITGFTEAFF. Written as DNA, the CDR3 is TGTGCCAGCAGCTTAATCACAGGGTTCACTGAAGCTTTCTTT.

The chain links TRBV2 to TRBJ1-1; no firm D call. Germline V CDR1 and CDR2: SNHLY, FYNNEI. Trimming stripped 9 bases from V and 4 bases from J, with 9 bases between. There are 11 residues in the CDR3. As DNA, the CDR3 is TGTGCCAGTAGGGAGGGCACTGAAGCTTTCTTT. Its protein is CASREGTEAFF.

The chain has TRBV6-5 and TRBJ2-3, with D uncertain. The germline V gene encodes CDR1 MNHEY and CDR2 SVGAGI. This CDR3 comprises 11 residues. Trimming pared 4 bases from V and 6 bases from J, leaving 5 bases between. CDR3 DNA: TGTGCCAGCAGTTCTGTGGATACGCAGTATTTT. It translates to CASSSVDTQYF.

This clone was counted only a few times. The chain couples TRBV28 to TRBJ1-3; D remains unclear. This CDR3 is built from 13 residues. Germline V gene lookup returns CDR1 MDHEN and CDR2 SYDVKM. Trimming took off 6 bases at V and 0 bases at J, with 6 bases between the two ends. The CDR3 spells CASRKRSGNTIYF. The DNA for the CDR3 is TGTGCCAGCAGAAAGCGCTCTGGAAACACCATATATTTT.

The chain uses TRBV11-2 and TRBJ2-1; 8 bases are shared with TRBD1. Germline CDR1 reads SGHAT; CDR2 reads FQNNGV. The CDR3 is 16 amino acids. With 9 bases clipped from V and 4 bases from J, the junction kept 14 bases outside the gene matches. CDR3 DNA: TGTGCCAGTTCGCCACGAGCCGGGACAGGATACAATGAGCAGTTCTTC. It codes for CASSPRAGTGYNEQFF.

In this sample, this clone turned up a few times. The V gene is TRBV7-6, the J gene TRBJ2-7; a possible D gene is TRBD1 (5 bases). Trimming removed 1 base from V and 5 bases from J, with 9 bases in between. Germline V CDR1 and CDR2: SGHVS, FNYEAQ. The CDR3 is made up of 13 amino acids. The CDR3 bases are TGTGCCAGCAGCTTAGGGGGCGGCAACGAGCAGTACTTC. Its protein product is CASSLGGGNEQYF.

This chain links TRBV7-8 with TRBJ2-7; D unclear. The germline V and J ends were trimmed by 0 bases and 0 bases, with 15 bases remaining between them. Germline V lookup: CDR1 SGHVS, CDR2 FQNEAQ. This CDR3 comprises 17 residues. CDR3 in amino acids: CASSLAVPFLGSYEQYF. The DNA for the CDR3 is TGTGCCAGCAGCTTAGCCGTCCCCTTCCTAGGCTCCTACGAGCAGTACTTC.

The chain employs TRBV5-1 and TRBJ2-5; maybe TRBD1 (5 bases). CDR1 and CDR2 from the germline V gene are SGHRS and YFSETQ. CDR3 length: 14 amino acids. V shed 4 bases and J shed 5 bases, with 15 bases lying between them. The chain's CDR3 is CASSAQALRETQYF. The CDR3, as DNA: TGCGCCAGCAGCGCACAGGCCCTACGGGAGACCCAGTACTTC.

V and J are TRBV5-4 and TRBJ2-1, with D perhaps matching TRBD2 (5 bases). V was trimmed by 7 bases and J by 3 bases, leaving 11 bases between them. Germline values: CDR1 SGHNT, CDR2 YYREEE (reference sequence). This CDR3 contains 13 residues. As DNA, the CDR3 is TGTGCCAGCCAATACCGGGACTACAATGAGCAGTTCTTC. This codes for CASQYRDYNEQFF.

The table lists this clone with a few counts. This chain links TRBV29-1 with TRBJ1-2, with D hard to call. The length of the CDR3 is 13 residues. Per the germline V gene, CDR1 is SQVTM and CDR2 is ANQGSEA. Trimming shortened V by 7 bases and J by 2 bases, and 14 bases separated the two germline ends. The CDR3: CSATGKVNYGYTF. The CDR3 nucleotides are TGCAGCGCTACCGGGAAGGTAAACTATGGCTACACCTTC.

This clone was picked up a small number of times. The chain carries TRBV29-1 and TRBJ1-2; 7 bases agree with TRBD1. The CDR3 contains 15 residues. Trimming cost V 3 bases and J 8 bases; bases outside gene matches: 15. In germline, CDR1 is SQVTM, CDR2 ANQGSEA. The CDR3 loop reads CSVERQGSRSGGYTF. In nucleotides, the CDR3 is TGCAGCGTTGAGCGACAGGGAAGTAGATCTGGGGGCTACACCTTC.

This clone was seen a few times. The chain carries TRBV27 and TRBJ2-5, with 7 nucleotides matching TRBD2. The CDR3 totals 13 residues. V dropped 3 bases and J dropped 4; count of bases not matched to a gene: 2. CDR1 and CDR2 from the germline V gene are MNHEY and SMNVEV (reference sequence). CDR3 residues: CASSFLAAETQYF. CDR3 in DNA: TGTGCCAGCAGTTTTCTAGCGGCAGAGACCCAGTACTTC.

This chain links TRBV9 with TRBJ1-2; TRBD1 might be the D (6 bases). V shed 3 bases and J shed 3 bases, with 21 bases lying between them. The germline gives CDR1 SGDLS, CDR2 YYNGEE. The CDR3 sequence is 17 residues long. CDR3 in amino acids: CASSAEERGQGYYGYTF. The CDR3 nucleotides are TGTGCCAGCAGCGCAGAAGAGAGGGGACAAGGGTACTATGGCTACACCTTC.

The table lists this clone with a few counts. This chain joins TRBV7-2 and TRBJ2-7; TRBD2 might be the D (6 bases). The germline CDR1 and CDR2 sequences are SGHTA and FQGNSA. This CDR3 contains 15 residues. V lost 1 base, J lost 5 bases, and 15 bases lay in between. The chain's CDR3 is CASSLGPRAGNEQYF. The CDR3 DNA reads as TGTGCCAGCAGCTTAGGGCCGAGGGCGGGAAACGAGCAGTACTTC.

The V call is TRBV5-4, the J call TRBJ1-5, with a possible D match to TRBD1 (6 bases). The germline V gene encodes CDR1 SGHNT and CDR2 YYREEE (reference sequence). The CDR3 length is 13 residues. Deletions cut 3 bases from V and 4 bases from J, with 8 bases between. The CDR3 protein is CASSSGQNQPQHF. For the CDR3, the DNA is TGTGCCAGCAGCTCGGGACAAAATCAGCCCCAGCATTTT.

The CDR3 sequence is CASSFFTGPSADTQYF. CDR3 DNA: TGTGCCAGCAGCTTCTTTACGGGACCTAGCGCAGATACGCAGTATTTT. The chain combines TRBV5-6 with TRBJ2-3, with a possible D match to TRBD2 (6 bases). Per the germline V gene, CDR1 is SGHDT and CDR2 is YYEEEE. The CDR3 is 16 residues long. Trimming removed 2 bases at V and 4 bases at J, with 17 bases between.

A few counts support this clone. The chain carries TRBV7-2 and TRBJ2-5; TRBD2 might be the D (6 bases). The V gene lost 4 bases and the J gene lost 5 bases, with 11 bases spanning the gap. The CDR3 runs to 13 residues. From germline, CDR1 is SGHTA and CDR2 FQGNSA. The CDR3 DNA sequence: TGTGCCAGCAGCTCGCGGACTATGGAGACCCAGTACTTC. It encodes CASSSRTMETQYF.

The V call is TRBV18, the J call TRBJ1-4; no definite D call. The CDR3 consists of 13 residues. Trimming removed 6 bases at V and 6 bases at J, with 11 bases between. Germline CDR1 KGHSH, CDR2 LQKENI. The CDR3 sequence is CASSKSTDEKLFF. DNA of the CDR3: TGTGCCAGCTCGAAGAGTACTGATGAAAAACTGTTTTTT.

This clone was seen more than once but under ten times. This rearrangement joins TRBV30 to TRBJ2-1; 8 bases agree with TRBD1. CDR1 and CDR2 (germline): GTSNPN, SVGIG (reference sequence). The junction had 8 bases not matched to a gene; V was cut back by 5 bases and J by 5 bases. This CDR3 region has 14 residues. DNA for the CDR3: TGTGCCTGGGAGACAGGGGATTTAAACAATGAGCAGTTCTTC. Translation gives CAWETGDLNNEQFF.

The chain uses TRBV4-1 and TRBJ2-3; a weak D match, TRBD2 (6 bases). The CDR3 totals 17 residues. Trimming stripped 4 bases from V and 4 bases from J, with 21 bases between. Looked up from germline, CDR1 is MGHRA and CDR2 is YSYEKL. The CDR3: CASSLAAARPKADTQYF. CDR3 in DNA: TGCGCCAGCAGCCTAGCGGCAGCTCGCCCGAAGGCAGATACGCAGTATTTT.

V is TRBV2 and J is TRBJ2-7, with D possibly matching TRBD1 (6 bases). The CDR3 contains 14 residues. V was clipped by 5 bases and J by 4 bases, with 15 bases between them. Germline values: CDR1 SNHLY, CDR2 FYNNEI. The CDR3 loop reads CASSTNWGPYEQYF. CDR3 bases: TGTGCCAGCAGTACAAATTGGGGGCCATACGAGCAGTACTTC. Full variable domain (remainder filled in from reference TRBV2 and TRBJ2-7): EPEVTQTPSHQVTQMGQEVILRCVPISNHLYFYWYRQILGQKVEFLVSFYNNEISEKSEIFDDQFSVERPDGSNFTLKIRSTKLEDSAMYFCASSTNWGPYEQYFGPGTRLTVT.